The rows below give T cell receptor beta chains drawn from one sample of a study of blood T cells in healthy people across ages. TCRdb fed the 5' RACE reads into MiXCR, producing one record per CDR3 protein. The sample includes about 1.8 million distinct CDR3 sequences, 49% seen only once; the top ten take 2.1%. Material for sequencing was blood. The receptors were sampled from a woman aged 40 to 50 in good health. Each CDR3 is given with its conserved first and last residue. Clone size is shown for a subset of rows, as once, few, many or a class of expanded clone.

clone size: once; J gene: TRBJ1-3; V gene: TRBV29-1; CDR3 protein: CSVLISGNTIYF
clone size: -; J gene: -; V gene: TRBV2; CDR3 protein: CATDSTGRETQYF
clone size: -; J gene: -; V gene: TRBV20-1; CDR3 protein: CSARGRGTRSYNEQYF
clone size: once; J gene: -; V gene: TRBV25-1; CDR3 protein: CASSDYSVGGRETQYF
clone size: -; J gene: TRBJ2-7; V gene: TRBV20-1; CDR3 protein: CSAPFGQGGNEQYF
clone size: -; J gene: TRBJ2-3; V gene: TRBV20-1; CDR3 protein: CSARKAEGTDTQYF
clone size: few; J gene: TRBJ1-2; V gene: TRBV6-6; CDR3 protein: CASSYGELQTGYTF
clone size: -; J gene: TRBJ2-5; V gene: TRBV3-1; CDR3 protein: CASSHIETQYF
clone size: -; J gene: TRBJ2-3; V gene: TRBV29-1; CDR3 protein: CSVEDHGTDTQYF
clone size: -; J gene: TRBJ1-6; V gene: TRBV27; CDR3 protein: CASSSPGQGYSPLHF
clone size: -; J gene: TRBJ2-5; V gene: TRBV25-1; CDR3 protein: CASSEFSPQSGETQYF
clone size: -; J gene: TRBJ1-2; V gene: TRBV6-5; CDR3 protein: CASRDRGRGEYYGYTF
clone size: few; J gene: TRBJ2-7; V gene: TRBV7-2; CDR3 protein: CASSIGTGAYEQYF
clone size: -; J gene: TRBJ1-4; V gene: TRBV7-2; CDR3 protein: CASSLAVGTGNEKLFF
clone size: few; J gene: TRBJ2-5; V gene: TRBV7-2; CDR3 protein: CASSLALGHSERETQYF
clone size: -; J gene: TRBJ1-2; V gene: TRBV4-3; CDR3 protein: CASSQEQGHNYGYTF
clone size: -; J gene: TRBJ2-7; V gene: TRBV7-2; CDR3 protein: CASSNSGVEQYF
clone size: few; J gene: TRBJ2-7; V gene: TRBV20-1; CDR3 protein: CSARTSRQGLPYEQYF
clone size: -; J gene: TRBJ2-1; V gene: TRBV5-1; CDR3 protein: CASSPGLAAIWQFF
clone size: -; J gene: TRBJ1-5; V gene: TRBV9; CDR3 protein: CASSVAEVGLPQHF
clone size: -; J gene: TRBJ2-2; V gene: TRBV4-1; CDR3 protein: CASSQTGTGSGELFF
clone size: -; J gene: TRBJ2-1; V gene: TRBV5-1; CDR3 protein: CASWAYGEDEQFF
clone size: -; J gene: TRBJ2-3; V gene: TRBV5-1; CDR3 protein: CASGSRQSSTDTQYF
clone size: -; J gene: TRBJ2-7; V gene: TRBV20-1; CDR3 protein: CSASLTSGGHEQYF
clone size: -; J gene: TRBJ2-1; V gene: TRBV20-1; CDR3 protein: CSAKTSPNEQFF
clone size: -; J gene: TRBJ2-7; V gene: TRBV27; CDR3 protein: CASSLGGFRSYEQYF
clone size: -; J gene: TRBJ2-3; V gene: TRBV7-2; CDR3 protein: CASSLARSGPSKSNTQYF
clone size: few; J gene: TRBJ1-2; V gene: TRBV7-3; CDR3 protein: CASSPGTVAYGYTF
clone size: few; J gene: TRBJ2-5; V gene: TRBV15; CDR3 protein: CATSRDFPGVRETQYF
clone size: -; J gene: TRBJ2-3; V gene: TRBV5-6; CDR3 protein: CASSPSSADTQYF
clone size: few; J gene: TRBJ2-5; V gene: TRBV10-3; CDR3 protein: CAISGRQGGEETQYF
clone size: -; J gene: TRBJ2-5; V gene: TRBV28; CDR3 protein: CASVSGGEETQYF
clone size: few; J gene: TRBJ2-1; V gene: TRBV27; CDR3 protein: CASSFSGDLYNEQFF
clone size: few; J gene: TRBJ1-1; V gene: TRBV4-1; CDR3 protein: CASSRLTGPVEAFF
clone size: -; J gene: TRBJ2-1; V gene: TRBV13; CDR3 protein: CASSTPRDRGWHEQFF
clone size: few; J gene: TRBJ2-5; V gene: TRBV20-1; CDR3 protein: CSARKLAGGETQYF
clone size: once; J gene: TRBJ2-1; V gene: TRBV12-3/TRBV12-4; CDR3 protein: CASSLGGLVVEQFF
clone size: -; J gene: TRBJ2-4; V gene: TRBV14; CDR3 protein: CASSQLGTSGVVQYF
clone size: few; J gene: TRBJ2-1; V gene: TRBV20-1; CDR3 protein: CSARTGGNYNEQFF
clone size: -; J gene: TRBJ2-3; V gene: TRBV7-2; CDR3 protein: CASRRRATTDTQYF
clone size: -; J gene: TRBJ2-5; V gene: TRBV7-2; CDR3 protein: CASSPPTGQGTRRETQYF
clone size: -; J gene: TRBJ2-3; V gene: TRBV7-9; CDR3 protein: CASSYGRQGNTDTQYF
clone size: once; J gene: TRBJ1-2; V gene: TRBV7-2; CDR3 protein: CASTPTGTAFGYGYTF
clone size: once; J gene: -; V gene: TRBV13; CDR3 protein: CASSNGQESSGAPYEQYF
clone size: -; J gene: TRBJ2-3; V gene: TRBV29-1; CDR3 protein: CNVRRRGSTDTQYF
clone size: -; J gene: TRBJ2-5; V gene: TRBV20-1; CDR3 protein: CSALGGPARETQYF
clone size: many; J gene: TRBJ2-7; V gene: TRBV4-3; CDR3 protein: CASSQGPAYEQYF
clone size: -; J gene: TRBJ2-4; V gene: TRBV4-3; CDR3 protein: CASSQVVGDAKGIQYF
clone size: -; J gene: TRBJ2-6; V gene: TRBV28; CDR3 protein: CASSSSLTGDPSGATVLTF
clone size: once; J gene: TRBJ2-1; V gene: TRBV12-3/TRBV12-4; CDR3 protein: CASSLTIFNEQFF
clone size: -; J gene: TRBJ2-5; V gene: TRBV14; CDR3 protein: CASSLFGGGGKETQYF
clone size: -; J gene: TRBJ1-2; V gene: TRBV27; CDR3 protein: CASSLSVTGGLNYGYTF
clone size: -; J gene: TRBJ2-7; V gene: TRBV7-2; CDR3 protein: CASSLAGRSVRSEQYF